This T cell receptor (beta chain) comes out of a study of T cells in Graves' hyperthyroidism and ophthalmopathy. This CDR3 has 14 residues. V lost 4 bases to trimming and J lost 7 bases, with 17 bases between them. Germline V gene sequence: CDR1 LGHDT, CDR2 YNNKEL (reference sequence). The TCR beta CDR3 regions underwent amplification using RNA transcripts as the source. HTBI primers were the set used in a first-round RT-PCR of the TCR CDR3. TCRdb re-derived calls from the multiplex PCR reads in MiXCR, one entry per CDR3 protein. The data show about 400,000 distinct CDR3 sequences, with about 15% seen just once and about 31% held by the top ten.

The chain links TRBV3-1 to TRBJ2-7; D may be TRBD1 or TRBD2 (5 bases each). Input material: blood. This clonotype was obtained from a woman under 40 with Graves' hyperthyroidism. CDR3 sequence (DNA): TGTGCCAGCAGCCTGCCGGGGCACGGCCGAGAGCAGTACTTC. It specifies CASSLPGHGREQYF.